This entry describes one TCR beta chain. Sequenced by immunoSEQ multiplex PCR; TCRdb stores in-frame clones only, minus some. The profile shows 400,000 to 500,000 clones, approximately 87% of them singletons. This CDR3 is built from 13 residues. Trimming cost V 5 bases and J 7 bases; bases outside gene matches: 5. Germline V gene sequence: CDR1 LNHDA, CDR2 SQIVND (reference sequence). The sample comes from a study of blood T cell repertoires in COVID-19. Study context: PBMCs, B-cell-depleted T cells, or T cells were the source of the cDNA or gDNA that made up the material.

The clonotype originates from a woman between 40 and 50 years old who had recovered from COVID-19. V gene TRBV19 combines with J gene TRBJ2-1, with 7 positions matching TRBD2. Material: PBMCs or T cells enriched from blood (not recorded which). The CDR3 is CASSLRGLNEQFF. The CDR3 DNA follows: TGTGCCAGTAGTCTGCGGGGGTTAAATGAGCAGTTCTTC.